These 3 T cell receptor beta chains were all obtained from the same sample, sequenced in a study of cytomegalovirus exposure and HLA in healthy donors (dated by TCRdb to 2015 to 2018). To prepare the library, the immunoSEQ multiplex PCR assay was applied. In TCRdb, the immuneACCESS table is reduced to in-frame sequences with V and J assigned. These tables do not hold every clone; where another copy was compared, an unresolved V gene accounts for under half, and the others remain unexplained. This sample gives 140,000 or so clones in total; 87% of them show up just once. In total, the top ten clones hold less than 5.5% of the sample. Material for sequencing was PBMCs. Receptor source: a man aged 18-30 years in good health and CMV-seropositive.

The genes are TRBV7-9 and TRBJ2-7; 8 nucleotides align to TRBD1. Germline CDR1 is SEHNR and CDR2 is FQNEAQ (reference sequence). The length of the CDR3 is 11 residues. J gave up 10 bases and V 4 bases, and 3 bases lay outside the gene matches. The CDR3 protein is CASSSTGGQYF. The CDR3 DNA is TGTGCCAGCAGCTCTACAGGGGGACAGTACTTC.

The chain has TRBV5-5 and TRBJ2-5, with D possibly TRBD1 on 6 matching bases. Trimming took 2 bases from V and 3 from J, leaving 11 bases between them. The CDR3 extends over 14 amino acids. CDR1 is SGHKS, CDR2 YYEKEE, per germline (reference sequence). The CDR3 here is CASSLTGQEETQYF. CDR3 sequence (DNA): TGTGCCAGCAGCTTAACAGGGCAGGAAGAGACCCAGTACTTC.

This clone was seen only once. The chain joins TRBV7-9 to TRBJ2-3; perhaps TRBD2 as D (6 bases). The CDR3 is made up of 15 amino acids. V was shortened by 4 bases and J by 4 bases, with 15 bases between the two germline ends. Germline lookup yields CDR1 SEHNR and CDR2 FQNEAQ (reference sequence). In DNA form, the CDR3 reads TGTGCCAGCAGCTCAACTGCGACGGGGGCAGATACGCAGTATTTT. It encodes CASSSTATGADTQYF.